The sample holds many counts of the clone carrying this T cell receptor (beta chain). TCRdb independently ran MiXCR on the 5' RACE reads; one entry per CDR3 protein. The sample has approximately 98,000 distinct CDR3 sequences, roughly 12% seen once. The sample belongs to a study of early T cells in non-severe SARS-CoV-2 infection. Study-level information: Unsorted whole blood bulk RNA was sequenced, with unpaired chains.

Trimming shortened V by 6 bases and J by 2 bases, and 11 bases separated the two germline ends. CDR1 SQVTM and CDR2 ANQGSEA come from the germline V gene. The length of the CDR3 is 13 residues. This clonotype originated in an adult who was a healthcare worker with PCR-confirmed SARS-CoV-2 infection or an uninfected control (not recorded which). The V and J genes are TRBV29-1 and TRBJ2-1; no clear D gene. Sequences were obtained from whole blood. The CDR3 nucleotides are TGCAGCGTAAAGGGTTCGGCCTACAATGAGCAGTTCTTC. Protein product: CSVKGSAYNEQFF.